The entry that follows covers one TCR beta chain sequence. Its antigen is currently not known. A read error may be the cause here, since a much bigger clone is one base away. These data originate in a study of regulatory T cells in long-lasting Graves disease (dated by TCRdb to the early 2020s). The study in broad terms: In the newly diagnosed Graves' disease group, patients had been taking antithyroid drugs for less than 3 months. A total of some 33 samples were covered by TCR sequencing, comprising approximately 13 persistent and 20 or so newly diagnosed Graves' disease patients. This study used TCR sequencing and RNA sequencing of peripheral blood to compare persistent Graves' disease patients against newly diagnosed Graves' disease patients. The study was registered as a clinical trial and conducted in China.

The study at large found these results: Patients with persistent disease shared more public clonotypes (fewer than 3,000) than newly diagnosed patients did (roughly 970). Lower TCR Shannon entropy and fewer highly expanded clones were observed in persistent Graves' disease patients than in newly diagnosed patients, which suggested clonal expansion. Because the primary lesion, thyroid tissue, could not be accessed, the study looked at peripheral blood alone. The authors acknowledged the small sample size as a limitation that may reduce accuracy. Persistent disease showed preferential use of TRBV28, TRBJ1-2 and TRBJ2-5, whereas newly diagnosed disease favored TRBV20-1 and TRBJ2-1. Only the TCR beta chain was sequenced and analyzed.

There are 12 amino acids in the CDR3, from cysteine to phenylalanine inclusive. Kept here is only the CDR3 DNA, which spans 36 bases and is read in frame from base 1. Per the germline V gene (reference sequence), LGHDT is the CDR1 and YNNKEL is the CDR2. To prepare the library, multiplex PCR was applied. Reads for this sample came from an Illumina HiSeq 4000. TCR beta libraries were built with iRepertoire HTBI primers and Arm-PCR amplification of CDR3 regions. Gel purification was performed on PCR products prior to sequencing. The authors processed their data as follows. A total of 62 TRBV and approximately 15 TRBJ segments were identified across samples and were used for gene usage analysis of CDR3 amino acid clonotypes. COPE and FqMerger were used to merge filtered high-quality paired reads into contigs. BLAST was used to align contigs to IMGT TRBV, TRBD and TRBJ reference genes, and CDR3 was defined according to IMGT. Clonotypes above 0.1% frequency were classified as highly expanded clones. Shannon entropy served as the measure of repertoire diversity, while the Gini coefficient captured V-J evenness. A clonotype was considered public if more than one individual shared it. Using fastp at Q25 and MiXCR, TCRdb reprocessed the public reads and kept productive beta chains. Rows are combined by CDR3 protein, so each entry shows the most common genes and DNA. The V and J calls here are based on TCRdb, not the publication. The sample contains 440,000 or so distinct CDR3 sequences, 14% to 15% of them found a single time. The ten largest account for about a sixth of the sample.

The time point label, as the study defines it: newly diagnosed GD, antithyroid drugs for less than 3 months. For both TCR sequencing and RNA sequencing, RNA was extracted from PBMCs in TRIzol. The diagnosis of Graves' disease was made according to American Thyroid Association guidelines. Patients were recruited from an endocrinology department in Xi'an, China. Each patient gave about 9.1 milliliters of peripheral blood, collected in an EDTA anticoagulant tube. PBMCs were isolated by Ficoll Paque Plus density gradient separation without further T cell sorting. An Agilent 2100 Bioanalyzer and agarose gel were used to assess RNA quality, and a NanoDrop 2000 was used to measure RNA concentration. The same sample was also studied in work on T cells in Graves' hyperthyroidism and ophthalmopathy. Looking at the second paper: Stable Graves' hyperthyroidism was defined as no progression to ophthalmopathy during 18 months of follow-up. Hyperthyroidism patients were aged 18 to 65 years and newly diagnosed, with disease duration of less than 2 months. Patients with uncontrolled infections, other autoimmune diseases, pregnancy or lactation were excluded. Diagnoses relied on clinical symptoms, serum thyroxine and TRAb, thyroid ultrasound and orbital computed tomography. The first round of RT-PCR for the TCR CDR3 was performed with the HTBI primer set and the Qiagen OneStep RT-PCR kit. Blood samples also contained most of the expanded thyroid clonotypes (frequency above 0.001), which suggests that blood repertoires may reflect thyroid immune responses. In cross-validation, a model built on a 13 V-J signature told ophthalmopathy apart from stable hyperthyroidism with 87.88% sensitivity and approximately 81% specificity, and in testing the same model reached 80%/75%. In validation, the model predicted progression to ophthalmopathy with around 71% sensitivity and roughly 72% specificity, a median of 6.5 months before onset. A discovery cohort of roughly 100 patients, fewer than 50 with Graves' ophthalmopathy and approximately 60 with stable Graves' hyperthyroidism, was used to find distinguishing TCR V-J signatures. Prospective prediction of ophthalmopathy was tested in an independent validation cohort consisting of 18 hyperthyroidism patients and more than 15 patients who later progressed to ophthalmopathy. The approximately 90 discovery patients were divided at random into training and test sets in a 7:3 ratio. Thyroid tissue and blood T-cell repertoires from over 5 Graves' hyperthyroidism patients were also compared in the study. After sampling, hyperthyroidism patients received methimazole starting at 30 mg daily, and ophthalmopathy patients received high-dose intravenous methylprednisolone. A second multiplex PCR round built the libraries, followed by size selection and purification. Libraries were sequenced paired-end with 100 bp reads on an Illumina HiSeq2000. Raw data were processed with SOAPnuke, discarding reads with adapters, uncalled bases, mean Phred below 15, or no exact constant-primer or identifier match. COPE v1.2.5 was used to merge the high-quality paired reads, and each unique nucleotide sequence was defined as a clonotype. MiTCR v1.1 was used to align the clonotypes against IMGT TRBV, TRBD and TRBJ reference segments. Only V-J combinations with frequency above 0.0001, covering about 99% of repertoires, were analysed. The TCS score was defined as F50 (clonal expansion) divided by E x V (chaos), with BLOSUM62-based TCRdist calculated between CDR3 peptides within each V-J. Welch's t-statistics and random forest reduced several hundred V-J features to around 14, which were used in a naive Bayes classifier (R e1071). No statistical method was used to fix the sample size in advance, and group allocation was not hidden from the investigators. The paper reports TCR Vbeta CDR3 sequencing of roughly 140 peripheral blood samples: over 40 ophthalmopathy, fewer than 85 hyperthyroidism and some 17 progressor patients.

This TCR was recovered from a woman in her twenties or thirties with Graves disease. Donor details come from another sample of the same person, matched by shared clones. The sequence is built from TRBV3-1 and TRBJ2-7, with the D gene not clear enough to name. This material consisted of peripheral blood mononuclear cells (PBMCs), taken at new diagnosis, from a patient treated with antithyroid drugs. CDR3 protein: CANSQLYHEQYF. The nucleotides read TGTGCCAACAGCCAACTATACCACGAGCAGTACTTC.